This TCR beta chain originates from a study of T cell changes during pregnancy in multiple sclerosis (dated by TCRdb to the late 2010s). Study-level background: Changes in the T cell repertoire over the course of pregnancy were examined in this study in women with multiple sclerosis.

Details on this clone: Its cognate antigen has yet to be identified. No qualities accompany the bases; no much larger clone lies one base away.

The CDR3 has 15 amino acids, counting the end cysteine and phenylalanine. The only DNA kept is the CDR3, 45 bases in frame from the first base. The germline V end is reduced by 4 bases and the J end by 4 bases; junction bases left unmatched: 9. The germline V gene (reference sequence) provides CDR1 SGHNT and CDR2 YYREEE. Libraries came from the immunoSEQ multiplex PCR assay. TCRdb mirrors the immuneACCESS table, restricted to in-frame sequences. Some clones are absent from its copies; in checked studies, under half trace to an unresolved V gene, and the reason for the others is unknown. In this sample the table shows some 43,000 clones, roughly 90% of which occur a single time. Of the sample, about 1.5% falls within the top ten clones.

The material sequenced was peripheral blood, taken in the first trimester of pregnancy. The TCR was taken from a female donor in good health, enrolled as a control in a pregnancy study. The rearranged segments are TRBV5-4 and TRBJ1-1; 8 of the junction bases match TRBD1. The nucleotide sequence is TGTGCCAGCAGCGATCTCCGGGACAGGTTCACTGAAGCTTTCTTT. It codes for CASSDLRDRFTEAFF.